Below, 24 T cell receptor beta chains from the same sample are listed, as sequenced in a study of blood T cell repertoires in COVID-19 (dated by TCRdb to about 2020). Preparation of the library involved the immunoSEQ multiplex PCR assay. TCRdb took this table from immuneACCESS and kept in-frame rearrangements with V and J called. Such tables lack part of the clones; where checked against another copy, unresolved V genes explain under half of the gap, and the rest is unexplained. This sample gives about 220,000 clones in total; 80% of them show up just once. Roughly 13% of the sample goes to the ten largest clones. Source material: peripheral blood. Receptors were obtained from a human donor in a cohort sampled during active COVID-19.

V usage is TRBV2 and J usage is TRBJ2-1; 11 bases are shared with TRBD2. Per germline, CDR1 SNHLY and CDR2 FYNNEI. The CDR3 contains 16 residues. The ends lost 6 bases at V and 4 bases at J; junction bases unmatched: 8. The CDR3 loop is CASRRLASGGYNEQFF. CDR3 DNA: TGTGCCAGCAGGAGACTTGCTAGCGGGGGGTACAATGAGCAGTTCTTC.

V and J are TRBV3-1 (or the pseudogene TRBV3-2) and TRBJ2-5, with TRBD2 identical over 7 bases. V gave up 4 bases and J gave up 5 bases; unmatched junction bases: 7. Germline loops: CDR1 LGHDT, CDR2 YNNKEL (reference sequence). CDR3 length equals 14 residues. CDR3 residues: CASSPGGIIETQYF. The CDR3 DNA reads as TGTGCCAGCAGCCCCGGGGGGATCATCGAGACCCAGTACTTC.

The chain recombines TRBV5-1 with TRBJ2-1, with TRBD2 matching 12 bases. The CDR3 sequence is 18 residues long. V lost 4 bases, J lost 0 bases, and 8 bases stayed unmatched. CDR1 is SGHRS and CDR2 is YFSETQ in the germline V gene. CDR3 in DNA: TGCGCCAGCAGCGCGGGACTAGCGGGCTTTAGCTCCTACAATGAGCAGTTCTTC. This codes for CASSAGLAGFSSYNEQFF.

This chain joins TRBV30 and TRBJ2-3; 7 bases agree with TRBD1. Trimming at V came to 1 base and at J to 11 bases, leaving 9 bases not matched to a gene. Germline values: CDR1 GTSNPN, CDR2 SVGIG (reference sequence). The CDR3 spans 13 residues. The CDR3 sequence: CAWSAHGQERQYF. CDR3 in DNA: TGTGCCTGGAGTGCCCACGGACAGGAGAGGCAGTATTTT. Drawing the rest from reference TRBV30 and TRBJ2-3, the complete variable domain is SQTIHQWPATLVQPVGSPLSLECTVEGTSNPNLYWYRQAAGRGLQLLFYSVGIGQISSEVPQNLSASRPQDRQFILSSKKLLLSDSGFYLCAWSAHGQERQYFGPGTRLTVL.

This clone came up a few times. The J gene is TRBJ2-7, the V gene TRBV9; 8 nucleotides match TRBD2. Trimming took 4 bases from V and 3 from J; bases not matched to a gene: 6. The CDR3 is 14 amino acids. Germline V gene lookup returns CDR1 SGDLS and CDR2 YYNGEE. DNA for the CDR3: TGTGCCAGCAGCCCACTAGCGGCTAACTACGAGCAGTACTTC. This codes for CASSPLAANYEQYF.

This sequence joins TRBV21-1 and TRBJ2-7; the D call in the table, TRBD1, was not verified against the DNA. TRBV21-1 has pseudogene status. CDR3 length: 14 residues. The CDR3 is CASSTHRGPYEQYF. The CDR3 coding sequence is TGTGCCAGCAGCACACACAGGGGACCCTACGAGCAGTACTTC.

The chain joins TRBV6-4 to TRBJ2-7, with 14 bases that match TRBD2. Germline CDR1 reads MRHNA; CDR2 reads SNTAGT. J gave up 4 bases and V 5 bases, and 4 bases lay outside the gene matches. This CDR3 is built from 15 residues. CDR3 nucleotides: TGTGCCAGCAGTCGACTAGCGGGAGGGCTGTACGAGCAGTACTTC. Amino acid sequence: CASSRLAGGLYEQYF.

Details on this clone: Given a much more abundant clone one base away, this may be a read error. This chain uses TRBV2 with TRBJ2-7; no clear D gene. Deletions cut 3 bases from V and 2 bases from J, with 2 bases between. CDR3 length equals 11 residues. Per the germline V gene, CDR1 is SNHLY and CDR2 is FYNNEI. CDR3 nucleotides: TGTGCCAGCAGTGACGCCTACGAGCAGTACTTC. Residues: CASSDAYEQYF.

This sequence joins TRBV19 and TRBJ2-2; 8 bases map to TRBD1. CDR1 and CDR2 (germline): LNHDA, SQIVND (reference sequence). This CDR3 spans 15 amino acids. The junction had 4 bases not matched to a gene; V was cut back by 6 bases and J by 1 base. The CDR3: CASRKDRENTGELFF. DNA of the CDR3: TGTGCCAGTAGGAAGGACAGGGAGAACACCGGGGAGCTGTTTTTT.

The CDR3 DNA reads as TGTGCCACCAGTAACAGGGGAGGAACCTACAATGAGCAGTTCTTC. Protein: CATSNRGGTYNEQFF. V usage is TRBV24-1 and J usage is TRBJ2-1; perhaps TRBD1 as D (7 bases). The V gene's germline CDR1 is KGHDR and CDR2 SFDVKD. Trimming pared 6 bases from V and 2 bases from J, leaving 13 bases between. The CDR3 loop spans 15 amino acids.

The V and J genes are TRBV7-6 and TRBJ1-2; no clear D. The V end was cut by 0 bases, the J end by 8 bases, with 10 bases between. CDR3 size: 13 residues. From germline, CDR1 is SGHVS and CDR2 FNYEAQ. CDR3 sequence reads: CASSLALGGGYTF. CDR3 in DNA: TGTGCCAGCAGCTTAGCATTGGGCGGGGGCTACACCTTC.

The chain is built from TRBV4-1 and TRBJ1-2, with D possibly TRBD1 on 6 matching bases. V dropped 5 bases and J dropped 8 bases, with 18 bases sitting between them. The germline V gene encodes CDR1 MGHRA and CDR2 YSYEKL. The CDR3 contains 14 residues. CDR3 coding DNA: TGCGCCAGCAGCTGGCAATCCAACAGGGAAGGCTACACCTTC. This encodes CASSWQSNREGYTF.

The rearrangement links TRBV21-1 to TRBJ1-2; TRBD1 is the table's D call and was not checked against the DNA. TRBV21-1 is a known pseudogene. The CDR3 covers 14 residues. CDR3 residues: CASSNALQGYGYTF. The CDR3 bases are TGTGCCAGCAGCAATGCGCTACAGGGGTATGGCTACACCTTC.

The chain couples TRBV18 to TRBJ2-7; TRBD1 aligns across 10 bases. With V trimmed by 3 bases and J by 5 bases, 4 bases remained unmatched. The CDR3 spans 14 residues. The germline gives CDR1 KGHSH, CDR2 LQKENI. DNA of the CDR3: TGTGCCAGCTCACCTATCGGGACAGGGGACGAGCAGTACTTC. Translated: CASSPIGTGDEQYF.

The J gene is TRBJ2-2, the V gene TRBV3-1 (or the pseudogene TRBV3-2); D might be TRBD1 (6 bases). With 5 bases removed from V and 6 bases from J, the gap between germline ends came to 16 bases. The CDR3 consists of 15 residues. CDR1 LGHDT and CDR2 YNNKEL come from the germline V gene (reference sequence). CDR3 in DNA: TGTGCCAGCAGCGTGCGACAGGATTGGGCCGGGGAGCTGTTTTTT. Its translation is CASSVRQDWAGELFF.

CDR3 loop: CASGLVSAGELFF. The CDR3 bases are TGTGCTAGTGGTTTGGTTTCAGCCGGGGAGCTGTTTTTT. The chain couples TRBV12-5 to TRBJ2-2; D ambiguous. This CDR3 region has 13 residues. Trimming pared 0 bases from V and 6 bases from J, leaving 5 bases between. Looked up from germline, CDR1 is LGHNT and CDR2 is FRNRAP.

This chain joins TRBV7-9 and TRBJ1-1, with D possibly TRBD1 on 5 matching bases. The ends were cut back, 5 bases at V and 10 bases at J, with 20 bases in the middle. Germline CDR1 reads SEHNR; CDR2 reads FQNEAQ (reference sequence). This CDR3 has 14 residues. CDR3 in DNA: TGTGCCAGCAGCCCCATCATGGGGTTGGGGGGAGCTTTCTTT. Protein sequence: CASSPIMGLGGAFF.

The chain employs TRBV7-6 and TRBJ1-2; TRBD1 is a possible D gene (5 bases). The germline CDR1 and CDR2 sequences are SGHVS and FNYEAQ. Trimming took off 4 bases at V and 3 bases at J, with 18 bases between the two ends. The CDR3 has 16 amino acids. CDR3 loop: CASSSAVGRVDYGYTF. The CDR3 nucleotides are TGTGCCAGCAGCTCCGCGGTGGGCAGGGTGGACTATGGCTACACCTTC. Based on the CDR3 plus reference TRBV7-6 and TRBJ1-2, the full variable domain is GAGVSQSPRYKVTKRGQDVALRCDPISGHVSLYWYRQALGQGPEFLTYFNYEAQQDKSGLPNDRFSAERPEGSISTLTIQRTEQRDSAMYRCASSSAVGRVDYGYTFGSGTRLTVV.

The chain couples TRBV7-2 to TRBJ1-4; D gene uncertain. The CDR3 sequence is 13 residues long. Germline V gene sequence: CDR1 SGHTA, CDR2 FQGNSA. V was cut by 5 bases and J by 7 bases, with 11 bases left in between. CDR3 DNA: TGTGCCAGCAGCCTGTCTAGTGGTGAAAAACTGTTTTTT. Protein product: CASSLSSGEKLFF.

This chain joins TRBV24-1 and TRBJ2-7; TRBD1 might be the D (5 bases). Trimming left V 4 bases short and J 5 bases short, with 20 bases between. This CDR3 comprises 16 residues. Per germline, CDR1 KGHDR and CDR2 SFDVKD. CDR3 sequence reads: CATSDRQGRTQDEQYF. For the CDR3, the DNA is TGTGCCACCAGTGACCGCCAGGGCAGGACCCAGGACGAGCAGTACTTC.

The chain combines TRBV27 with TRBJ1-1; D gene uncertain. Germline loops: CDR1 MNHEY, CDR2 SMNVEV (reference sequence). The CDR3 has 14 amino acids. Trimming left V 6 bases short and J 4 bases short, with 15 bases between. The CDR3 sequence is CASSPGRSGTEAFF. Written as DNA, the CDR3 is TGTGCCAGCAGCCCCGGGAGATCGGGCACTGAAGCTTTCTTT.

CDR3 loop: CASSLGRVQETQYF. CDR3 nucleotides: TGTGCCAGCAGCTTGGGCAGGGTTCAAGAGACCCAGTACTTC. The chain has TRBV7-2 and TRBJ2-5; tentative D call: TRBD1 (5 bases). The CDR3 consists of 14 residues. Germline V gene data show CDR1 as SGHTA and CDR2 as FQGNSA. V gave up 3 bases and J gave up 2 bases, with 10 bases separating them.

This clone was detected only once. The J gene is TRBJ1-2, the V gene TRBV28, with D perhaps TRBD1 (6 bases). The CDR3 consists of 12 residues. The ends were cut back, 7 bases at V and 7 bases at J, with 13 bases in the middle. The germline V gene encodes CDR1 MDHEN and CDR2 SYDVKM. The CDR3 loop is CASTRDTAGYTF. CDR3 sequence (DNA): TGTGCCAGCACCCGGGACACCGCTGGCTACACCTTC.

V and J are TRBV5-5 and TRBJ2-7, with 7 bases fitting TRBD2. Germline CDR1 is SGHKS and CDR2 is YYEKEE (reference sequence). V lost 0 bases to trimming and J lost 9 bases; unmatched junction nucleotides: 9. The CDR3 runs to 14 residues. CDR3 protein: CASSLDAGVRVQYF. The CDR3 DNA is TGTGCCAGCAGCTTGGATGCGGGGGTCCGAGTGCAGTACTTC.